This T cell receptor beta chain was sequenced in a study of OX40 agonist ivuxolimab in advanced cancers. Measured with immunoSEQ multiplex PCR; TCRdb has only the in-frame clones, and not every one. The repertoire holds around 84,000 clones, with roughly 90% as singletons. The sequenced sample was CD4+ or CD8+ T cells sorted from blood, obtained in a trial of the OX40 agonist ivuxolimab. The clonotype originates from an adult with an advanced solid tumor such as melanoma, head and neck, liver or kidney cancer.

CDR3 residues: CASSPEVWQGRSNYGYTF. The CDR3 region has the DNA TGTGCCAGCAGCCCCGAGGTATGGCAGGGGAGATCGAACTATGGCTACACCTTC. This chain links TRBV5-8 with TRBJ1-2; tentatively, D is TRBD1 (6 bases). CDR1 and CDR2 (germline): SGHTS, YDEGEE. The CDR3 runs 18 residues. V lost 4 bases and J lost 2, with 24 bases in between.